These 31 T cell receptor beta chains were all obtained from the same sample, sequenced in a study of identical twins (dated by TCRdb to between 2015 and 2016). Library preparation employed 5' RACE. For sequencing, an Illumina HiSeq 2000 was employed. Starting from the raw public reads, TCRdb applied fastp trimming at Q25, assembled clones with MiXCR and retained in-frame beta chains. When rows share a CDR3 protein, they turn into one entry using the most common DNA and genes. For this sample the table gives 1.5 million to 2 million distinct CDR3 sequences, of which more than 30% were detected only once. Together, the top ten hold approximately 0.29% of the sample. Sequencing was performed on cord blood. Receptors were obtained from a newborn girl in good health.

This chain joins TRBV14 and TRBJ1-1; 7 bases agree with TRBD1. The V and J ends lost 6 bases and 5 bases, in that order; junction bases with no gene match: 6. The CDR3 length is 13 residues. CDR1 and CDR2 (germline): SGHDN, FVKESK. CDR3 DNA sequence: TGTGCCAGCAGAGAAACAGGGGTTACTGAAGCTTTCTTT. It is translated as CASRETGVTEAFF.

This chain connects TRBV4-1 to TRBJ2-3; D call uncertain. Germline V gene sequence: CDR1 MGHRA, CDR2 YSYEKL. V was clipped by 2 bases and J by 4 bases, with 7 bases between them. The CDR3 consists of 13 residues. CDR3 amino acids: CASSQRMADTQYF. In nucleotides, the CDR3 is TGCGCCAGCAGCCAAAGGATGGCAGATACGCAGTATTTT.

This clonotype was counted between two and nine times. A much larger clone lies a single base off, so this may be a read error. The rearrangement joins TRBV6-6 to TRBJ2-3; TRBD2 matches 8 bases. The CDR3 totals 14 residues. V was clipped by 2 bases and J by 4 bases; unmatched bases: 2. Germline CDR1 is MNHNY and CDR2 is SVGAGI (reference sequence). Here the CDR3 reads CASSYSGSADTQYF. The CDR3 region has the DNA TGTGCCAGCAGTTACAGCGGGAGCGCAGATACGCAGTATTTT.

In this sample, this clonotype turned up many times. The DNA of the CDR3 is TGCGCCAGCAGCTTTAACAGGGGGCCATCCTACGAGCAGTACTTC. Translating it yields CASSFNRGPSYEQYF. This chain connects TRBV5-1 to TRBJ2-7; TRBD1 matches at 9 bases. The CDR3 is made up of 15 amino acids. Germline CDR1 SGHRS, CDR2 YFSETQ. After removal of 2 bases from V and 1 base from J, the junction contained 4 bases not matched to a gene.

The chain links TRBV18 to TRBJ1-2; possible D gene TRBD1, 5 bases. V was cut by 4 bases and J by 5 bases, with 11 bases left in between. In germline, CDR1 is KGHSH, CDR2 LQKENI. The CDR3 has 13 amino acids. DNA of the CDR3: TGTGCCAGCTCACTGACAGCCGATTATGGCTACACCTTC. Translated: CASSLTADYGYTF.

The chain joins TRBV6-1 to TRBJ2-4, with 10 bases matching TRBD1. The J call may be in error: the DNA end matches TRBJ2-7 better. The CDR3 is 15 residues long. From germline, CDR1 is MNHNS and CDR2 SASEGT. CDR3 loop: CASSEIGQGVYEQYF. The CDR3 DNA follows: TGTGCCAGCAGTGAAATCGGACAGGGGGTATACGAGCAGTACTTC.

This clonotype has more than one count but fewer than ten. The chain has TRBV6-5 and TRBJ1-1, with TRBD1 as a possible D gene (6 bases). Germline CDR1 reads MNHEY; CDR2 reads SVGAGI. The CDR3 length is 14 residues. Between the trimmed V and J ends, which lost 8 bases and 4 bases, there was a span of 17 bases. The CDR3 DNA reads TGTGCCAGCCTACTTCACAGGGAGGGCACTGAAGCTTTCTTT. Its translation is CASLLHREGTEAFF.

The chain has TRBV10-3 and TRBJ2-3; D tentatively reads TRBD1 or TRBD2 (5 bases each). V was trimmed by 6 bases and J by 4 bases, leaving 14 bases between them. This CDR3 has 14 amino acids. Germline V CDR1 and CDR2: ENHRY, SYGVKD. CDR3 amino acids: CAIRDTGRSDTQYF. Written as DNA, the CDR3 is TGTGCCATCAGGGACACGGGACGGTCAGATACGCAGTATTTT.

A note on this clonotype: Given a much more abundant clone one base away, this may be a read error. The CDR3 spells CASSPPDTQYF. Written as DNA, the CDR3 is TGTGCCAGCAGTCCCCCAGATACGCAGTATTTT. The chain couples TRBV6-6 to TRBJ2-3; D call uncertain. Trimming pared 5 bases from V and 4 bases from J, leaving 4 bases between. CDR1 is MNHNY and CDR2 is SVGAGI in the germline V gene (reference sequence). The CDR3 contains 11 residues.

The gene calls are TRBV28 and TRBJ1-2, with a possible D match to TRBD1 (6 bases). Germline values: CDR1 MDHEN, CDR2 SYDVKM. Trimming stripped 7 bases from V and 1 base from J, with 19 bases between. CDR3 size: 16 residues. In DNA, the CDR3 is TGTGCCAGCACTCCGGACGGCAGGGGCCATAACTATGGCTACACCTTC. Its translation: CASTPDGRGHNYGYTF.

This clonotype was detected a few times. The chain is built from TRBV4-2 and TRBJ1-2; tentatively, D is TRBD1 (5 bases). CDR3 size: 17 residues. Trimming removed 0 bases from V and 4 bases from J, with 18 bases in between. CDR1 and CDR2 (germline): LGHNA, YNFKEQ. This CDR3 reads CASSQDVTQGTFYGYTF. The CDR3 bases are TGTGCCAGCAGCCAAGATGTTACGCAGGGCACCTTCTATGGCTACACCTTC.

This chain joins TRBV20-1 and TRBJ2-7; D is unclear. Trimming left V 6 bases short and J 5 bases short, with 11 bases between. Germline V gives CDR1 DFQATT, CDR2 SNEGSKA (reference sequence). The CDR3 has 11 amino acids. CDR3 protein: CSAPRNHEQYF. The CDR3 bases are TGCAGTGCCCCGAGGAACCACGAGCAGTACTTC.

In this sample, this clonotype turned up a few times. The gene calls are TRBV28 and TRBJ1-2; no clear D gene. CDR1 and CDR2 (germline): MDHEN, SYDVKM. The CDR3 spans 13 residues. V dropped 6 bases and J dropped 3 bases, with 11 bases sitting between them. The CDR3 region is CASRPDGYYGYTF. CDR3 in DNA: TGTGCCAGCAGGCCCGACGGATACTATGGCTACACCTTC.

This rearrangement joins TRBV9 to TRBJ2-1; weak D call: TRBD2 (5 bases). The J call is in doubt because the DNA end fits TRBJ2-7 better. The CDR3 contains 16 residues. CDR1 SGDLS and CDR2 YYNGEE come from the germline V gene. CDR3 protein: CASSSNSDPSYNEQYF. The CDR3 DNA follows: TGTGCCAGCAGCTCAAATAGCGACCCATCCTACAATGAGCAGTACTTC.

The chain links TRBV18 to TRBJ1-2; 8 bases line up with TRBD1. The CDR3 runs to 16 residues. Trimming removed 2 bases from V and 4 bases from J; junction bases left unmatched: 9. Germline assignment: CDR1 KGHSH and CDR2 LQKENI. DNA of the CDR3: TGTGCCAGCTCACCAAACCCTATAACAGGGGGCTATGGCTACACCTTC. Protein product: CASSPNPITGGYGYTF.

This clonotype was recorded a few times. The V and J genes are TRBV4-1 and TRBJ1-1; TRBD1 agrees at 7 bases. The CDR3 has 14 amino acids. Per germline, CDR1 MGHRA and CDR2 YSYEKL. The junction had 4 bases not matched to a gene; V was cut back by 2 bases and J by 4 bases. CDR3 protein: CASSQFTGVTEAFF. The CDR3 region has the DNA TGCGCCAGCAGCCAATTCACAGGGGTCACTGAAGCTTTCTTT.

This clonotype was seen only a few times. The V call is TRBV20-1, the J call TRBJ2-4, with 9 bases fitting TRBD1. V shed 3 bases, J shed 2 bases, and the junction held 2 bases outside the gene matches. The CDR3 has 14 residues. Germline CDR1 reads DFQATT; CDR2 reads SNEGSKA (reference sequence). CDR3 sequence reads: CSASGQGTKNIQYF. The DNA of the CDR3 is TGCAGTGCTAGCGGACAGGGGACCAAAAACATTCAGTACTTC.

Many counts were recorded for this clonotype. This sequence joins TRBV29-1 and TRBJ2-3; tentatively, D is TRBD1 or TRBD2 (5 bases each). Between the trimmed V and J ends, which lost 4 bases and 6 bases, there was a span of 5 bases. Germline loops: CDR1 SQVTM, CDR2 ANQGSEA. The CDR3 loop spans 10 amino acids. The CDR3, as DNA: TGCAGCGTTGGGGGGGATACGCAGTATTTT. Translating gives CSVGGDTQYF.

The count of this clonotype is one. One base away lies a much larger clone, so this may be a sequencing read error. The chain uses TRBV29-1 and TRBJ2-5; 7 nucleotides line up with TRBD2. The DNA end is a closer match to TRBJ2-1, so the J assignment may be wrong. This CDR3 spans 13 amino acids. The germline V gene has CDR1 SQVTM and CDR2 ANQGSEA. This CDR3 is CSVRGRLGETQFF. CDR3 nucleotides: TGCAGCGTTCGCGGGAGATTGGGAGAGACCCAGTTCTTC.

The chain carries TRBV11-2 and TRBJ2-2; D assignment may be TRBD1 or TRBD2 (6 bases each). CDR1 SGHAT and CDR2 FQNNGV come from the germline V gene. The CDR3 spans 16 residues. V lost 0 bases and J 2 bases, leaving 10 bases between the germline ends. The CDR3 sequence is CASSLDGGLNTGELFF. CDR3 nucleotide sequence: TGTGCCAGCAGCTTAGACGGGGGCCTCAACACCGGGGAGCTGTTTTTT.

This clonotype was counted a few times. The chain carries TRBV3-1 and TRBJ2-7, with 8 positions matching TRBD2. This CDR3 spans 13 amino acids. Germline assignment: CDR1 LGHDT and CDR2 YNNKEL (reference sequence). The V and J ends lost 6 bases and 6 bases, in that order; junction bases with no gene match: 7. The CDR3 loop is CASSRYREGEQYF. Written as DNA, the CDR3 is TGTGCCAGCAGTCGATACCGGGAGGGCGAGCAGTACTTC.

The chain combines TRBV20-1 with TRBJ2-3, with D perhaps TRBD2 (6 bases). V lost 0 bases to trimming and J lost 3 bases, with 19 bases between them. CDR1 and CDR2 (germline): DFQATT, SNEGSKA (reference sequence). This CDR3 contains 17 residues. CDR3 bases: TGCAGTGCTAGAGATTCCCGACTAGTTGTGGTGACAGATACGCAGTATTTT. It translates to CSARDSRLVVVTDTQYF.

About this clonotype itself: The junction departs from the called germline gene at one end, perhaps through a read error. The rearrangement joins TRBV18 to TRBJ2-1; weak D call: TRBD2 (5 bases). Germline V gene sequence: CDR1 KGHSH, CDR2 LQKENI. This CDR3 has 15 residues. The CDR3 here is CASSPPLARYNERFF. CDR3 nucleotides: TGTGCCAGCTCACCACCCCTAGCCCGCTACAATGAGCGGTTCTTC.

The table lists this clonotype with many counts. V is TRBV4-2 and J is TRBJ1-5; D is uncertain. V dropped 4 bases and J dropped 0 bases, with 10 bases sitting between them. The germline V gene has CDR1 LGHNA and CDR2 YNFKEQ. The CDR3 spans 15 residues. CDR3 sequence reads: CASSPAGYSNQPQHF. CDR3 sequence (DNA): TGTGCCAGCAGCCCGGCGGGGTATAGCAATCAGCCCCAGCATTTT.

V and J are TRBV4-2 and TRBJ1-5; 11 nucleotides align to TRBD1. J gave up 8 bases and V 0 bases, and 6 bases lay outside the gene matches. The CDR3 sequence is 16 residues long. Germline CDR1 is LGHNA and CDR2 is YNFKEQ. In DNA, the CDR3 is TGTGCCAGCAGCCAAGACTGGACAGGGGGCAAGGAGCCCCAGCATTTT. Protein sequence: CASSQDWTGGKEPQHF.

This clonotype was seen more than once but under ten times. The J gene is TRBJ1-2, the V gene TRBV2; 9 bases fit TRBD1. This CDR3 has 14 residues. Losses at the gene ends were 4 bases for V and 7 bases for J; bases not matched to a gene: 7. Germline CDR1 and CDR2: SNHLY and FYNNEI. In DNA form, the CDR3 reads TGTGCCAGCAGTGCTGGACAGGGGATGAGTGGCTACACCTTC. Its protein product is CASSAGQGMSGYTF.

The genes are TRBV27 and TRBJ2-3; the D gene is possibly TRBD1 (6 bases). V lost 7 bases and J lost 3, with 11 bases in between. The CDR3 contains 13 residues. Per the germline V gene, CDR1 is MNHEY and CDR2 is SMNVEV (reference sequence). Here the CDR3 reads CASNRAGTDTQYF. The CDR3 nucleotides read TGTGCCAGCAACAGGGCAGGGACAGATACGCAGTATTTT.

This clonotype has just a few counts. One end of the junction fails to match germline, which may point to a read error. CDR3 sequence reads: CASSLGQPRHF. CDR3 sequence (DNA): TGTGCCAGCAGTTTGGGTCAGCCCCGGCATTTT. The chain carries TRBV28 and TRBJ1-5; no reliable D call. CDR1 is MDHEN and CDR2 is SYDVKM in the germline V gene. The CDR3 is 11 residues long.

The genes are TRBV7-9 and TRBJ1-4, with 9 bases fitting TRBD1. Germline V lookup: CDR1 SEHNR, CDR2 FQNEAQ (reference sequence). The CDR3 has 14 amino acids. Trimming cost V 6 bases and J 3 bases; bases outside gene matches: 2. DNA of the CDR3: TGTGCCAGCAGGGACAGGGGATCTAATGAAAAACTGTTTTTT. Encoded protein: CASRDRGSNEKLFF.

CDR3 in amino acids: CSAHGTTATDTQYF. CDR3 DNA sequence: TGCAGTGCTCACGGGACAACTGCCACAGATACGCAGTATTTT. The chain links TRBV20-1 to TRBJ2-3, with D perhaps TRBD1 (6 bases). The V and J ends lost 5 bases and 2 bases respectively, with 14 bases between them. In germline, CDR1 is DFQATT, CDR2 SNEGSKA (reference sequence). There are 14 residues in the CDR3.

The J gene is TRBJ2-5, the V gene TRBV5-1; TRBD2 agrees at 13 bases. The CDR3 totals 15 residues. Germline loops: CDR1 SGHRS, CDR2 YFSETQ. V gave up 4 bases and J gave up 11 bases; unmatched junction bases: 11. The CDR3 loop is CASSAGLAGHNEQYF. Written as DNA, the CDR3 is TGCGCCAGCAGCGCGGGACTAGCGGGACACAATGAGCAGTACTTC. The full variable domain, its missing parts supplied by reference TRBV5-1 and TRBJ2-5, is KAGVTQTPRYLIKTRGQQVTLSCSPISGHRSVSWYQQTPGQGLQFLFEYFSETQRNKGNFPGRFSGRQFSNSRSEMNVSTLELGDSALYLCASSAGLAGHNEQYFGPGTRLLVL.